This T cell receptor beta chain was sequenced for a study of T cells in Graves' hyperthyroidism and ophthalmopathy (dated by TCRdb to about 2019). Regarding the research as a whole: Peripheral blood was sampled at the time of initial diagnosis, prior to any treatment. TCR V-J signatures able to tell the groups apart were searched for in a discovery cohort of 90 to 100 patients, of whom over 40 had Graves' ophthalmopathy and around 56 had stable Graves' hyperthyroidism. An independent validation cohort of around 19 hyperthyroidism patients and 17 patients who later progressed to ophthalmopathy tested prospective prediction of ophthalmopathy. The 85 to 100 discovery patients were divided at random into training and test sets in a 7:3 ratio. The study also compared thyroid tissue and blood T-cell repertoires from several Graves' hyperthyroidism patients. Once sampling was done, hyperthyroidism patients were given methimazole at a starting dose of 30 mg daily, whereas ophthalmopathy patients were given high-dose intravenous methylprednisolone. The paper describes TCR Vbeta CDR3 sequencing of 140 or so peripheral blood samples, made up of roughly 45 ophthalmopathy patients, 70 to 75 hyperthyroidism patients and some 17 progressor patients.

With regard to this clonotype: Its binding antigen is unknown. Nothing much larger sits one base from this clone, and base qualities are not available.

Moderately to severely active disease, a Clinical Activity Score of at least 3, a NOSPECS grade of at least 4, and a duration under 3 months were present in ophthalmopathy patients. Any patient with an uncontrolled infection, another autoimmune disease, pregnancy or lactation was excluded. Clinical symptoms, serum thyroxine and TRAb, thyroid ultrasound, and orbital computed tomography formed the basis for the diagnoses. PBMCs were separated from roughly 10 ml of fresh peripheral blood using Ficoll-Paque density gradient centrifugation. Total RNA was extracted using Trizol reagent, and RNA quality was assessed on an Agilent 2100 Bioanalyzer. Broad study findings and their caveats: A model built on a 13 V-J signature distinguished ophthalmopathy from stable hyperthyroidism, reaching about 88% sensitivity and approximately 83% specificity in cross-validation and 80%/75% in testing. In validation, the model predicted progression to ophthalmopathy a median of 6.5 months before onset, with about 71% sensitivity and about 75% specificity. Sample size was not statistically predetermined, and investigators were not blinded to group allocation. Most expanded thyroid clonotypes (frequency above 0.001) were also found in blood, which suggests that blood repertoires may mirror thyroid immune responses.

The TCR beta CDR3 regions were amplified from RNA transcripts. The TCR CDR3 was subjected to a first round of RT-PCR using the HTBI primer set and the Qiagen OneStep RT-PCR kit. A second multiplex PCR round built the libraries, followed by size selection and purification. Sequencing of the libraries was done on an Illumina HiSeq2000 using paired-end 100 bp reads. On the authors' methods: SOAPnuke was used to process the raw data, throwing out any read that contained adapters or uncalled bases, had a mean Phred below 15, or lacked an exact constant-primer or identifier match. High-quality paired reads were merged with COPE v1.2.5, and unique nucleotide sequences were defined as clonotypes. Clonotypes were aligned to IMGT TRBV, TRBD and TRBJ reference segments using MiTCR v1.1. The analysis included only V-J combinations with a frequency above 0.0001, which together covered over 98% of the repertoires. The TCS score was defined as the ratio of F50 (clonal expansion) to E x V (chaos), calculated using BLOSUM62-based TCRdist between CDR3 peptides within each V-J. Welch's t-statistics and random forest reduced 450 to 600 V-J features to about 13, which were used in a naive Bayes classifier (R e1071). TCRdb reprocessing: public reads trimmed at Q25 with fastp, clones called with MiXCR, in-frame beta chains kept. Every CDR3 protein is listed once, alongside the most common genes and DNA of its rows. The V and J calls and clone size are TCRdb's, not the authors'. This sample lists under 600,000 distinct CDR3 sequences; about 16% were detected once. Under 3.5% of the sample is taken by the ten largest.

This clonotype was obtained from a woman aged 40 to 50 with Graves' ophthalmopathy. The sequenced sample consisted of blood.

The CDR3 corresponds to CASIGGVQQPQHF. The sequence in DNA is TGTGCCAGTATCGGCGGGGTCCAACAGCCCCAGCATTTT. The chain employs TRBV19 and TRBJ1-5, with the D gene call left open. CDR1 and CDR2 are read off the germline V gene (reference sequence) as LNHDA and SQIVND. The CDR3 covers 13 residues, taking in both the cysteine and the phenylalanine. The retained sequence is limited to the CDR3, 39 bases, with the frame set at the first base. V is clipped by 7 bases and J by 7 bases, and the sequence between their germline boundaries is 14 bases long.